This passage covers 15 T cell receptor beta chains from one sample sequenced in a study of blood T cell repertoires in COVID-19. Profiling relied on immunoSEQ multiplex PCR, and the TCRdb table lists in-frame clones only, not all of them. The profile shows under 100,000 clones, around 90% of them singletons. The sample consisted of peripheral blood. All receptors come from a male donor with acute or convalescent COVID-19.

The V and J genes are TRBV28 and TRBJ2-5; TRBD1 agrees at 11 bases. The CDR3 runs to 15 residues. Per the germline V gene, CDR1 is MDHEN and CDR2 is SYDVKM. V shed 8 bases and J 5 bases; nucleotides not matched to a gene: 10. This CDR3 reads CASRGGGQGGETQYF. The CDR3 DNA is TGTGCCAGCCGAGGCGGGGGACAGGGGGGTGAGACCCAGTACTTC.

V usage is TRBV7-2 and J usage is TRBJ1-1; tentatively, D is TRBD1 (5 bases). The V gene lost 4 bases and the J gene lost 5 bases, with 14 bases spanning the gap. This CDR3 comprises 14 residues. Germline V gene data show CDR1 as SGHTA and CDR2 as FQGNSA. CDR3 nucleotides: TGTGCCAGCAGCTCAAGACAGATCATAACTGAAGCTTTCTTT. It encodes CASSSRQIITEAFF.

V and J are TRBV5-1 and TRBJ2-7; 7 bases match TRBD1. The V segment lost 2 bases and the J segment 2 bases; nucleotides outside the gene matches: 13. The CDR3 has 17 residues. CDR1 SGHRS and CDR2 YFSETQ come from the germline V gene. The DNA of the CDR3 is TGCGCCAGCAGCTTACCGAAGTCCGGGACAGAACCCTACGAGCAGTACTTC. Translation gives CASSLPKSGTEPYEQYF.

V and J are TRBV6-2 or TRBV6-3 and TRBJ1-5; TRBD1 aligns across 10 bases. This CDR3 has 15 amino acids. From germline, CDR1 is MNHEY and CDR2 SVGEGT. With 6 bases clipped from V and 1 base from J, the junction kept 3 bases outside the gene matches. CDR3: CASSPGQGSNQPQHF. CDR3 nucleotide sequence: TGTGCCAGCAGCCCGGGACAGGGGAGCAATCAGCCCCAGCATTTT.

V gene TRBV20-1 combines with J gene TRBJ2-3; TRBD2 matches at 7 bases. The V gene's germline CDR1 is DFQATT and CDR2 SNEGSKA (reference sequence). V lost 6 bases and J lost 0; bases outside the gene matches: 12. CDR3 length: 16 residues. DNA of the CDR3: TGCAGTGCGAGTAGCGGGTTCAACCCTAGCACAGATACGCAGTATTTT. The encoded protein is CSASSGFNPSTDTQYF.

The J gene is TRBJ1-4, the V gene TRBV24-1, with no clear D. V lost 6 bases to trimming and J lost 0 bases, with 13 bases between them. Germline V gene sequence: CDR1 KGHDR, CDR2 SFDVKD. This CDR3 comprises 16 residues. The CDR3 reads CATSKGSGATNEKLFF. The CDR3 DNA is TGTGCCACCAGTAAGGGCTCGGGAGCAACTAATGAAAAACTGTTTTTT.

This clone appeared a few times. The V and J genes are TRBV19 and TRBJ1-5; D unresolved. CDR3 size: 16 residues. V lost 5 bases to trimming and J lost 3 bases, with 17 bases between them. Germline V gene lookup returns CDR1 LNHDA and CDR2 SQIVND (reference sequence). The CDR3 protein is CASSPPWTEPNQPQHF. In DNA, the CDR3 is TGTGCCAGTAGTCCCCCCTGGACTGAACCCAATCAGCCCCAGCATTTT.

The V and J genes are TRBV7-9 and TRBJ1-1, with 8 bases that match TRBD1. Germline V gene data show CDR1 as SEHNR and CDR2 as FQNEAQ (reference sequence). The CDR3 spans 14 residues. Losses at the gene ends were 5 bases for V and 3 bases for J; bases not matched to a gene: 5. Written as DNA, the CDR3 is TGTGCCAGCAGCGCGACAGGGGCGGACACTGAAGCTTTCTTT. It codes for CASSATGADTEAFF.

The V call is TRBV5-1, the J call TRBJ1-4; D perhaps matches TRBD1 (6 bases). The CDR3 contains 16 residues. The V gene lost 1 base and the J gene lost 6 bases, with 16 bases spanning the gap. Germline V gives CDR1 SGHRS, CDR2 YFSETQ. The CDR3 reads CASSLTVGTKDEKLFF. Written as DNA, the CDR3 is TGCGCCAGCAGCTTGACGGTCGGGACAAAAGATGAAAAACTGTTTTTT.

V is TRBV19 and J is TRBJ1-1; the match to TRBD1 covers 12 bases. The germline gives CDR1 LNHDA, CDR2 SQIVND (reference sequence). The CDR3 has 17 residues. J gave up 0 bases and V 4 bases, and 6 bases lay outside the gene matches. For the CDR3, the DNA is TGTGCCAGTAGTAAAGGGACAGGGGGCCTACTGAACACTGAAGCTTTCTTT. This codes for CASSKGTGGLLNTEAFF.

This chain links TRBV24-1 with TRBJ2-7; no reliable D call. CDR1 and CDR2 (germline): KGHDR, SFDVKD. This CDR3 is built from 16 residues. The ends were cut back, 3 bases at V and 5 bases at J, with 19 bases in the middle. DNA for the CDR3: TGTGCCACCAGTGATACCAGGCAGTCGGTAGGCGACGAGCAGTACTTC. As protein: CATSDTRQSVGDEQYF.

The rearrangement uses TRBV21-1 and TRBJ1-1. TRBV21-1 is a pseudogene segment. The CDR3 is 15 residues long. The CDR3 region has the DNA TGTGCCACCCGGAAGCGACGGGGGGCGAACACTGAAGCTTTCTTT. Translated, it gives CATRKRRGANTEAFF.

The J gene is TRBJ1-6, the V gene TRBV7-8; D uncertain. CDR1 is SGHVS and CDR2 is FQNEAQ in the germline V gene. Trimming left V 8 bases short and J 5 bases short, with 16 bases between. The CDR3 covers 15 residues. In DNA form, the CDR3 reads TGTGCCAGCGCCGTCCCGCCGGGGAATAATTCACCCCTCCACTTT. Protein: CASAVPPGNNSPLHF.

The CDR3 DNA reads as TGTGCCAGCAGGCGGGGACAGGGGGTTGACTATGGCTACACCTTC. Translated, it gives CASRRGQGVDYGYTF. This chain uses TRBV28 with TRBJ1-2; TRBD1 agrees at 11 bases. This CDR3 has 15 residues. Losses at the gene ends were 6 bases for V and 3 bases for J; bases not matched to a gene: 6. The germline V gene encodes CDR1 MDHEN and CDR2 SYDVKM.

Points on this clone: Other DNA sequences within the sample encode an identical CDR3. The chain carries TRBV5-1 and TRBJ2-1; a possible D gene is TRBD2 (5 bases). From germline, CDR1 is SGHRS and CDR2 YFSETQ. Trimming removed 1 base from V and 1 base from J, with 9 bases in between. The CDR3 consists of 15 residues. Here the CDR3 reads CASSLSGDSYNEQFF. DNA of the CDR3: TGCGCCAGCAGCTTGTCCGGGGATTCCTACAATGAGCAGTTCTTC.